Below, 8 T cell receptor beta chains from the same sample are listed, as sequenced in a study of blood T cell repertoires in COVID-19. Sequencing used immunoSEQ multiplex PCR; TCRdb keeps in-frame clones, though not all of them. The data contain about 260,000 clones, roughly 86% of them seen just once; the ten biggest clones take up over 0.55%. Material for sequencing was peripheral blood. These receptors originate from a human donor in a cohort sampled during active COVID-19.

The sample holds a few counts of this clone. V gene TRBV5-8 combines with J gene TRBJ1-2, with a tentative D call TRBD1 (5 bases). The CDR3 has 12 residues. Between the trimmed V and J ends, which lost 2 bases and 5 bases, there was a span of 7 bases. Germline assignment: CDR1 SGHTS and CDR2 YDEGEE. In DNA form, the CDR3 reads TGTGCCAGCAGCTTCAGGGAATATGGCTACACCTTC. Translation: CASSFREYGYTF. Variable domain in full (rest from reference TRBV5-8 and TRBJ1-2): EAGVTQSPTHLIKTRGQQATLRCSPISGHTSVYWYQQALGLGLQFLLWYDEGEERNRGNFPPRFSGRQFPNYSSELNVNALELEDSALYLCASSFREYGYTFGSGTRLTVV.

The genes are TRBV5-1 and TRBJ2-1, with TRBD2 matching 12 bases. This CDR3 is 16 amino acids long. V gave up 4 bases and J gave up 6 bases; unmatched junction bases: 8. Germline V CDR1 and CDR2: SGHRS, YFSETQ. The CDR3 sequence is CASSLYRTSGINEQFF. Written as DNA, the CDR3 is TGCGCCAGCAGCCTTTACCGGACTAGCGGGATCAATGAGCAGTTCTTC.

The rearrangement links TRBV29-1 to TRBJ1-1, with D possibly being TRBD1 (6 bases). The CDR3 has 12 residues. The germline V and J ends were trimmed by 3 bases and 7 bases, with 12 bases remaining between them. Germline V gene data show CDR1 as SQVTM and CDR2 as ANQGSEA. The DNA for the CDR3 is TGCAGCGTTGAGCCAGGGGAGAGTGAAGCTTTCTTT. It is translated as CSVEPGESEAFF.

V gene TRBV4-1 combines with J gene TRBJ2-2; 7 positions match TRBD2. The CDR3 totals 17 residues. Germline V gene data show CDR1 as MGHRA and CDR2 as YSYEKL. The trim removed 0 bases at V and 6 bases at J, leaving 10 bases unmatched. Here the CDR3 DNA reads TGCGCCAGCAGCCAAGAATGGAGGGAGGGCCGCGCCGGGGAGCTGTTTTTT. Its translation: CASSQEWREGRAGELFF.

The chain has TRBV11-3 and TRBJ2-1; 8 positions match TRBD2. The germline V gene encodes CDR1 SGHNT and CDR2 YENEEA. The CDR3 extends over 14 amino acids. Trimming cost V 5 bases and J 4 bases; bases outside gene matches: 4. CDR3: CASSPGGGYNEQFF. CDR3 in DNA: TGTGCCAGCAGCCCCGGGGGGGGGTACAATGAGCAGTTCTTC.

The V and J genes are TRBV5-6 and TRBJ2-7; possible D gene TRBD2, 6 bases. This CDR3 spans 13 amino acids. Trimming removed 1 base at V and 5 bases at J, with 10 bases between. CDR1 and CDR2 from the germline V gene are SGHDT and YYEEEE. The CDR3 sequence is CASSLLGGNEQYF. DNA of the CDR3: TGTGCCAGCAGCTTGTTGGGGGGAAACGAGCAGTACTTC.

The chain joins TRBV11-1 to TRBJ1-4; 7 nucleotides match TRBD1. Looked up from germline, CDR1 is SGHAT and CDR2 is FQDESV (reference sequence). The ends lost 4 bases at V and 4 bases at J; junction bases unmatched: 6. The CDR3 is 15 residues long. CDR3 nucleotide sequence: TGTGCCAGCAGCTCCGCGGGACAGATTAATGAAAAACTGTTTTTT. This translates into CASSSAGQINEKLFF.

The rearrangement links TRBV7-2 to TRBJ1-2; tentatively, D is TRBD1 (6 bases). The germline V gene encodes CDR1 SGHTA and CDR2 FQGNSA. V lost 2 bases, J lost 8 bases, and 12 bases lay in between. This CDR3 contains 13 residues. CDR3 bases: TGTGCCAGCAGCTTATTTCAGGGGAGAGGCTACACCTTC. Translation: CASSLFQGRGYTF.